The rows below give T cell receptor beta chains drawn from one sample of a study of cytomegalovirus exposure and HLA in healthy donors. The data were produced by immunoSEQ multiplex PCR, yet TCRdb's version contains in-frame clones alone and is incomplete. The sample lists 110,000 to 150,000 clones; about 80% were seen once. The specimen sequenced was PBMCs. Source of these receptors: a male donor in good health and CMV-seronegative. CDR3s leave out the opening cysteine and the closing phenylalanine or tryptophan. The size of a clone is reported for some rows only, either as once, few or many, or as a class for expanded clones.

>few|TRBV15|-
ATSETGGSYEQY
>-|TRBV6-1|TRBJ2-3
ASSRPSGRVNTQY
>-|TRBV6-1|TRBJ2-3
ASSEWAGIGTQY
>-|TRBV11-2|TRBJ1-2
ASSPRGGPNYGYT
>-|TRBV2|TRBJ1-1
ASTKADLRSIAF
>-|TRBV28|TRBJ1-1
ASSPRTGGTAGTEAF
>-|TRBV2|TRBJ1-5
ASSGAPGNQPQH
>few|TRBV28|TRBJ2-2
ASVPIRNTGELF
>-|TRBV5-6|TRBJ1-1
ASSPDREDTEAF
>once|TRBV4-1|TRBJ2-5
ASSQGGQYQETQY
>-|TRBV9|TRBJ1-2
ASIPDDGPYGYT
>-|TRBV4-1|TRBJ2-7
ASSPLGRGSYEQY
>-|TRBV6-5|TRBJ1-5
ASSYSRQGNQPQH
>-|TRBV23-1|TRBJ2-5
ASSQSRDGEETQY
>-|TRBV19|TRBJ1-5
ASSIDPYSSNQPQH
>-|TRBV5-1|TRBJ2-3
ASSLMGPDTQY
>few|TRBV28|TRBJ2-3
ASRRGREFTDTQY
>-|TRBV15|TRBJ2-7
ATSRDTSGVYEQY
>-|TRBV5-1|TRBJ1-1
ASSLAAGTGRGNTEAF
>-|TRBV7-9|TRBJ1-2
ASSLGGQDANYGYT
>-|TRBV28|TRBJ1-4
ASVQGINEKLF
>-|TRBV7-9|-
ASSLTGGSYEQY
>-|TRBV30|TRBJ2-7
AWSTWTGKSYEQY
>-|TRBV7-3|TRBJ2-3
ASSLGLAPTDTQY
>once|TRBV5-4|TRBJ2-7
ASSLDLTGAYEQY
>-|TRBV27|TRBJ1-4
ASSMIGQGNEKLF
>-|TRBV4-3|TRBJ2-6
ASSQDAVSGANVLT
>-|TRBV7-2|TRBJ1-2
ASSTAGTLHGYT
>-|TRBV30|TRBJ1-1
ATTRRLNTEAF
>-|TRBV18|TRBJ1-1
ASSPLGGNTEAF
>-|TRBV5-6|TRBJ2-1
ASSFPERGEQF
>once|TRBV7-6|-
ASSLAVGGTSSYEQY
>-|TRBV5-1|TRBJ2-3
ASSRLAGDTDTQY
>-|TRBV19|TRBJ2-7
ASSITTASSYEQY
>once|TRBV4-1|TRBJ2-7
ASSPIDFIPGSSYEQY
>few|TRBV5-1|TRBJ2-2
ASSRDRGNTGELF
>-|TRBV7-9|TRBJ2-5
ASSAGLALSTQETQY
>-|TRBV5-6|TRBJ2-3
ASSFVRGGTDTQY
>-|TRBV7-2|TRBJ2-2
ASSLVSGGPRTNTGELF
>-|TRBV29-1|TRBJ2-1
SVVLRSGNEQF
>-|TRBV9|TRBJ1-1
ASSRQGTPTLNTEAF
>-|TRBV19|TRBJ1-1
ATYTRAF
>-|TRBV9|TRBJ1-2
ASSVDRDRTYGYT
>-|TRBV28|TRBJ1-2
ASSQVRDSANYGYT
>-|TRBV7-9|-
ASSNLENEQY
>once|TRBV7-2|TRBJ2-1
ASSGGTYNEQF
>-|TRBV6-5|TRBJ2-7
ASTTTGLTAYEQY
>-|TRBV7-3|TRBJ1-2
ASSGHKTAGGGYT
>-|TRBV7-9|TRBJ2-3
ASSLSPTSGDSTDTQY
>-|TRBV6-1|TRBJ1-6
ATEWGEGGNSPLH
>once|TRBV11-2|TRBJ1-2
ASSPSRGQGYT